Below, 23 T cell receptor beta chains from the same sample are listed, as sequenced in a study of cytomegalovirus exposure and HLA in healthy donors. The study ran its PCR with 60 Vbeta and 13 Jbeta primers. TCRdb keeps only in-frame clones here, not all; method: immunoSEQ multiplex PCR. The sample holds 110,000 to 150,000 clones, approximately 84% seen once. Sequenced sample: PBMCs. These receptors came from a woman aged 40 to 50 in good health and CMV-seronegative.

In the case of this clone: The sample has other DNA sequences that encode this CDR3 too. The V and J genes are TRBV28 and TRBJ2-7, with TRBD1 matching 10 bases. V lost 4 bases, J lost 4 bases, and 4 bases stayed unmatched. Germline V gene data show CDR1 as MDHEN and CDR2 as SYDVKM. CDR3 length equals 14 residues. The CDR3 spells CASSYGQGGYEQYF. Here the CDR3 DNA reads TGTGCCAGCAGTTACGGACAGGGGGGATACGAGCAGTACTTC.

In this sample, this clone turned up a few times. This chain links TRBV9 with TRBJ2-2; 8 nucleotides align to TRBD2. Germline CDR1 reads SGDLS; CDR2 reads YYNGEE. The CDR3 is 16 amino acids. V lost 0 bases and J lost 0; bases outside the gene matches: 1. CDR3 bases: TGTGCCAGCAGCGTAGGACTAGCGTCGAACACCGGGGAGCTGTTTTTT. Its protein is CASSVGLASNTGELFF.

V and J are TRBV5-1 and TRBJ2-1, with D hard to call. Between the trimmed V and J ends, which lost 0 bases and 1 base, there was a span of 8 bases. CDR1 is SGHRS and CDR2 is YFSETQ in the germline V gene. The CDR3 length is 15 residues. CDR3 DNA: TGCGCCAGCAGCTTGGACAGTTCTTCCTACAATGAGCAGTTCTTC. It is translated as CASSLDSSSYNEQFF.

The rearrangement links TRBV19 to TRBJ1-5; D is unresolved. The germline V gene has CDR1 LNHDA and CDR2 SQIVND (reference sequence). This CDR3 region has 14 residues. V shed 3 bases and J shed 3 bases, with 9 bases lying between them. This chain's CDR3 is CASSIGSFNQPQHF. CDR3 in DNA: TGTGCCAGTAGTATTGGGAGTTTCAATCAGCCCCAGCATTTT.

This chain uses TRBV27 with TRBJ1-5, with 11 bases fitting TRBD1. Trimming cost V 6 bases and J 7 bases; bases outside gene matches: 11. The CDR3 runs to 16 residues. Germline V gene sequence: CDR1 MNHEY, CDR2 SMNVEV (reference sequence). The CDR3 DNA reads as TGTGCCAGCAGAAATACCGGGACAGGGGGAAGACAGCCCCAGCATTTT. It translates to CASRNTGTGGRQPQHF.

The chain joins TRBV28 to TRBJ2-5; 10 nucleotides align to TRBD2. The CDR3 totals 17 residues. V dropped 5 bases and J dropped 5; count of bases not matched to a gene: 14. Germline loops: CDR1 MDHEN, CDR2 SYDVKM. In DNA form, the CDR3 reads TGTGCCAGCAGTGTTTCCGGAGCGGGAGGGCCCTGGGAGACCCAGTACTTC. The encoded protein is CASSVSGAGGPWETQYF.

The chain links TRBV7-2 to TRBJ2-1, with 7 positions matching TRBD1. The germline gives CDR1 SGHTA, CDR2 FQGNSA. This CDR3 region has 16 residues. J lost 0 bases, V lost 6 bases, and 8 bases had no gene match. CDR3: CASRYTRDSSYNEQFF. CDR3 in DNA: TGTGCCAGCAGGTACACCAGGGACAGCTCCTACAATGAGCAGTTCTTC.

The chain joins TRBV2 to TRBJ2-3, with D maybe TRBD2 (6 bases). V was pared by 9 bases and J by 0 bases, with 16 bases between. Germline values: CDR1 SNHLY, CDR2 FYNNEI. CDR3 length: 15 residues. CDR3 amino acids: CASYSSDHSTDTQYF. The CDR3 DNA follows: TGTGCCAGTTATTCTAGCGACCATAGCACAGATACGCAGTATTTT.

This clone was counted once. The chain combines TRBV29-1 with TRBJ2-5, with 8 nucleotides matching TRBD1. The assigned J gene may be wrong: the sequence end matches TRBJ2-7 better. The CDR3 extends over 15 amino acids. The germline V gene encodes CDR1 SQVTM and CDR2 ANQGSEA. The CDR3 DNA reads TGCAGCGTTGAAGATCGGACAGGGAGGAACTACGAGCAGTACTTC. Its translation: CSVEDRTGRNYEQYF.

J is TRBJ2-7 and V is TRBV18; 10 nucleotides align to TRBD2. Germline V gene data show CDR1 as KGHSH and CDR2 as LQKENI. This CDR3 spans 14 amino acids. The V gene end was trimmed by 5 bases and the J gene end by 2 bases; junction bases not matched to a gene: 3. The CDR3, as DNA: TGTGCCAGCTCAGAACTAGCGGGACCCTACGAGCAGTACTTC. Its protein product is CASSELAGPYEQYF.

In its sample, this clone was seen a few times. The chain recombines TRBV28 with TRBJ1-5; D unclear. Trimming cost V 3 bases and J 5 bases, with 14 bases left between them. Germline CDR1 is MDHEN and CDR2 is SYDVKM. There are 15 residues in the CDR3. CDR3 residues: CASSLSIEVYQPQHF. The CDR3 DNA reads TGTGCCAGCAGTTTGAGTATTGAGGTATATCAGCCCCAGCATTTT.

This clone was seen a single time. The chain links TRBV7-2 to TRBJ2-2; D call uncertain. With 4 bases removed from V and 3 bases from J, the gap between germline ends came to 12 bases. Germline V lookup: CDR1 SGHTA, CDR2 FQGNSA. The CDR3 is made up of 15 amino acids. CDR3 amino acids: CASSSSRGYTGELFF. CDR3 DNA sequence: TGTGCCAGCAGCTCTTCCCGCGGATACACCGGGGAGCTGTTTTTT.

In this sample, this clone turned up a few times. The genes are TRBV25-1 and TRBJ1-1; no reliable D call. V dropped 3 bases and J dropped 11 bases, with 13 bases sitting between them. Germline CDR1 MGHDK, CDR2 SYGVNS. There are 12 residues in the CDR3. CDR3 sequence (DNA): TGTGCCAGCAGTGATGAGAGGGTAGAGGCTTTCTTT. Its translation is CASSDERVEAFF.

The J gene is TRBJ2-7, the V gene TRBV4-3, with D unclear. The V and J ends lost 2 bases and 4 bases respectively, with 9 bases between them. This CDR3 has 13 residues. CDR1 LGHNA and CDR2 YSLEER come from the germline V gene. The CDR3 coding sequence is TGCGCCAGCAGCCAATACTTCAAGTACGAGCAGTACTTC. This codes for CASSQYFKYEQYF.

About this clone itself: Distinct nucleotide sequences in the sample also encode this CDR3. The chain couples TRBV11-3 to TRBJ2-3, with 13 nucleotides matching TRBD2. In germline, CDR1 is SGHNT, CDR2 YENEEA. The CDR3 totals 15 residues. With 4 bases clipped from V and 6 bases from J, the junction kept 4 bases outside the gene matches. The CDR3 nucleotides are TGTGCCAGCAGCTCAACTAGCGGGAGGGCGGATACGCAGTATTTT. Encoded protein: CASSSTSGRADTQYF.

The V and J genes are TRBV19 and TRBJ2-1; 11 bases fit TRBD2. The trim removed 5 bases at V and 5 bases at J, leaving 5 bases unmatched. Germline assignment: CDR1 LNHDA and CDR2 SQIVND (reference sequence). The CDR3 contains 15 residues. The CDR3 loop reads CASSRLAGGDNEQFF. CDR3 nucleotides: TGTGCCAGTAGTCGCCTAGCGGGAGGAGACAATGAGCAGTTCTTC.

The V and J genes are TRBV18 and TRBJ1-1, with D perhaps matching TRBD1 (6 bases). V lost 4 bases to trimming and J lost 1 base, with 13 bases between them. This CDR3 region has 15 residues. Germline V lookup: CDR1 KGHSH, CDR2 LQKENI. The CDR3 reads CASSLGQLPNTEAFF. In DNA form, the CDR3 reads TGTGCCAGCTCACTCGGACAGCTGCCGAACACTGAAGCTTTCTTT.

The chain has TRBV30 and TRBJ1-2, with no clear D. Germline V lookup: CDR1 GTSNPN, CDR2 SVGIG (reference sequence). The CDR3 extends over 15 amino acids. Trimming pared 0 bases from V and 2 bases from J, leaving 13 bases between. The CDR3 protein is CAWSVRGQENYGYTF. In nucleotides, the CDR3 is TGTGCCTGGAGTGTCCGCGGGCAGGAAAACTATGGCTACACCTTC.

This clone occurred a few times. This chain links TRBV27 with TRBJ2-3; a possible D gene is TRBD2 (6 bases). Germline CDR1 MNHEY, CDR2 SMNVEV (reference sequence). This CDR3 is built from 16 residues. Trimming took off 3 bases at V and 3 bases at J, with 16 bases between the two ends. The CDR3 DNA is TGTGCCAGCAGTTTTCACGGGAGTTTAACTACAGATACGCAGTATTTT. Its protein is CASSFHGSLTTDTQYF.

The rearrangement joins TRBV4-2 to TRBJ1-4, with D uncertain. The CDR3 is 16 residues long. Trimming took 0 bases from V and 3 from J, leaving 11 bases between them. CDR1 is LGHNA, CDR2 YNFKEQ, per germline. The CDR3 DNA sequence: TGTGCCAGCAGCCAAGATAAAGGAGGTGCTAATGAAAAACTGTTTTTT. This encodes CASSQDKGGANEKLFF.

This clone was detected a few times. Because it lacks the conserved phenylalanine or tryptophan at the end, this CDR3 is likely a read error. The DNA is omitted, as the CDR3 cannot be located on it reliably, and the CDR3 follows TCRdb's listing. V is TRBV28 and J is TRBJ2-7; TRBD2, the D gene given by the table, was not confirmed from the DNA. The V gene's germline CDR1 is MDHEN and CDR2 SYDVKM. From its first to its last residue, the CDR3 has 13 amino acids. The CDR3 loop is CASSTGTSDPRRL.

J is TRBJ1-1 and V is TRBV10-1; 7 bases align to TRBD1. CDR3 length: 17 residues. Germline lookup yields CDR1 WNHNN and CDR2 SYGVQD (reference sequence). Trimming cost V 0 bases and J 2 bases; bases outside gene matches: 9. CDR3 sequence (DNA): TGCGCCAGCAGTGAGTCGATCACAGGGGACTTCAACACTGAAGCTTTCTTT. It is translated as CASSESITGDFNTEAFF.

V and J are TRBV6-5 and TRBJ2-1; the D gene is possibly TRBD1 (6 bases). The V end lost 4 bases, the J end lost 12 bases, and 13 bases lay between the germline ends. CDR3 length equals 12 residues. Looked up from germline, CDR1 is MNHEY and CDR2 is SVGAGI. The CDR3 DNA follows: TGTGCCAGCAGTTCAGGGGTGGCTGGGCAGTTCTTC. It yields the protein CASSSGVAGQFF.